The source of this T cell receptor beta chain is a study of T-cell reconstitution after alpha-beta-depleted transplantation in children. General study results and limits: Roughly two months post-transplant, alpha-beta T cells reportedly originated from several hundred graft clones that had expanded. Newly produced T cells mostly provided counts and TCRbeta diversity after one year, as hyperexpanded clones declined.

This clonotype was counted many times. What it binds is unknown. Preparation of the TCRbeta library was carried out with unique molecular identifiers. TCRdb recomputed calls from the PCR reads with MiXCR, one row per CDR3 protein. The sample lists 200,000 or so distinct CDR3 sequences, 5% to 6.5% occurring once. Germline CDR1 SGHRS, CDR2 YFSETQ. V was clipped by 3 bases and J by 4 bases; unmatched bases: 6. This CDR3 has 15 residues. The sequencing here drew on PBMCs, taken before TCRalphabeta/CD19-depleted stem cell transplant. This receptor was taken from a girl less than two years old with combined immunodeficiency, due to receive a stem cell transplant. The V call is TRBV5-1, the J call TRBJ1-4; 7 nucleotides align to TRBD1. CDR3 DNA sequence: TGCGCCAGCAGCTGGGCAGACAGGGATAATGAAAAACTGTTTTTT. Translating gives CASSWADRDNEKLFF.